Listed below are T cell receptor beta chains from one sample, sequenced in a study of blood T cells in healthy people across ages. TCRdb called the 5' RACE reads again in MiXCR, with one record for every CDR3 protein. The sample carries 750,000 to 950,000 distinct CDR3 sequences, about 27% recorded once. These data were also filed under a second study, of T cells of mothers and their children.

The sequencing sample was made of blood. The receptors were sampled from a woman between 35 and 50 years old in good health. The CDR3 runs from the conserved cysteine through the conserved F or W.

TRBV28 | CASTGATEAFF
TRBV6-1 | CASSESGAKAYEQYF
TRBV5-1 | CASSSLADGGALGYNEQFF
TRBV12-3/TRBV12-4 | CASSLGGAYKQYF
TRBV4-3 | CASSQRDYGYTF
TRBV4-3 | CASSREAGSTDTQYF
TRBV30 | CAWSVLGRGRFNEQFF
TRBV6-1 | CASRAGLLTDTQYF
TRBV29-1 | CSVDGGVLPYEQYF
TRBV27 | CASSSTGWTNYGYTF
TRBV12-3/TRBV12-4 | CASSFRAGEEKLFF
TRBV20-1 | CSALLPRDHNEQFF
TRBV4-1 | CASSQAGTSGGGSTQYF
TRBV4-1 | CASSQEPQALEAFF
TRBV4-1 | CASSQAGLAGSYNEQFF
TRBV7-9 | CASSPSPLRGNSPLHF
TRBV2 | CASSETRRGYEQYF
TRBV3-1 | CASSQLRGGYTF
TRBV7-2 | CASSFYGNEKLFF
TRBV20-1 | CSARRRELGGIQYF
TRBV5-4 | CASSPPGDRSSYEQYF
TRBV6-5 | CASSYEVLAGGLATDTQYF
TRBV4-3 | CASSQEPRLAGAGELFF
TRBV6-2/TRBV6-3 | CASNLRREAVGYTF
TRBV5-1 | CASSRTGAGAKNIQYF
TRBV6-5 | CASRRDRRGDQPQHF
TRBV27 | CASRLNTGHQPQHF
TRBV19 | CACSPYLRGPQPQHF
TRBV29-1 | CSVAGQAGNTIYF
TRBV12-3/TRBV12-4 | CASTPGQGGGGQPQHF
TRBV19 | CASRTSGAYNEQFF
TRBV4-3 | CASSQEYAKYEQYF
TRBV29-1 | CSVREGTRDRGQGQYF
TRBV28 | CASSSSGTRIYNEQFF